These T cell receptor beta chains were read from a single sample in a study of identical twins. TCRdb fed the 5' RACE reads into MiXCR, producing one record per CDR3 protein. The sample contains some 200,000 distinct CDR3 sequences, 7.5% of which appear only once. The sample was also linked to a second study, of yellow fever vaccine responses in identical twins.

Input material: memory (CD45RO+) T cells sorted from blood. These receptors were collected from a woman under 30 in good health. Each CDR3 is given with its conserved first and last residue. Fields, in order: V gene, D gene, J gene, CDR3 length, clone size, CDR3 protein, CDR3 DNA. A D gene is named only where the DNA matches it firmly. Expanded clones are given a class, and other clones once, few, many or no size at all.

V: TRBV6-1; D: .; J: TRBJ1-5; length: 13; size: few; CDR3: CASSGEGGQPQHF; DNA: TGTGCCAGCAGTGGGGAGGGTGGTCAGCCCCAGCATTTT
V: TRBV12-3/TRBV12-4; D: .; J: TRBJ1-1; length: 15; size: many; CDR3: CASSLGAKGYTEAFF; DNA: TGTGCCAGCAGTTTAGGGGCGAAGGGATACACTGAAGCTTTCTTT
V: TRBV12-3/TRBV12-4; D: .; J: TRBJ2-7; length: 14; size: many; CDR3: CASSDGPARGEQYF; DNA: TGTGCCAGCAGTGATGGACCTGCACGGGGGGAGCAGTACTTC
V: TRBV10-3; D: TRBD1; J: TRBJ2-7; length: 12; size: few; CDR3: CAIRAGGHEQYF; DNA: TGTGCCATCAGGGCAGGGGGCCACGAGCAGTACTTC
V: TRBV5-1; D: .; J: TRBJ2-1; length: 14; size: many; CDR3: CASSEGTGNNEQFF; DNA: TGCGCCAGCAGCGAGGGGACGGGGAACAATGAGCAGTTCTTC
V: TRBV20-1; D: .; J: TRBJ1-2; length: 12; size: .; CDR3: CSALGEDYGYTF; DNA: TGCAGTGCCTTGGGGGAGGACTATGGCTACACCTTC
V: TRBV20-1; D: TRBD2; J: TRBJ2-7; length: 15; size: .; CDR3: CSARRGGGGGYEQYF; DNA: TGCAGTGCTAGACGTGGCGGGGGAGGCGGTTACGAGCAGTACTTC
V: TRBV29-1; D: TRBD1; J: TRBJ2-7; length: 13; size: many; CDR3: CSMREGALSQQYF; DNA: TGCAGCATGCGAGAGGGGGCCCTCTCTCAGCAGTACTTC
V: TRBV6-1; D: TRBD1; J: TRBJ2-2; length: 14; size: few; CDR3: CASNQDRGRGELFF; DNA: TGTGCCAGCAACCAGGACAGGGGACGCGGGGAGCTGTTTTTT
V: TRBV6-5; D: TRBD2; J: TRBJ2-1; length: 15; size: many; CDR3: CASSYSRGGPFEQFF; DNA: TGTGCCAGCAGTTACTCTCGGGGAGGGCCCTTTGAGCAGTTCTTC
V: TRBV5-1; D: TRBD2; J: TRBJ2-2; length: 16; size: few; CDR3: CASSPKGGGNTGELFF; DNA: TGCGCCAGCAGCCCCAAAGGCGGGGGTAACACCGGGGAGCTGTTTTTT
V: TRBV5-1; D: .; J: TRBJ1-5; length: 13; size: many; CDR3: CASSLREGTPQHF; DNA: TGCGCCAGCAGCTTAAGGGAGGGTACGCCCCAGCATTTT
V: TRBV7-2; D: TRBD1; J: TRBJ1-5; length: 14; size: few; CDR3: CASSWRQGGQPQHF; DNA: TGTGCCAGCAGCTGGAGACAGGGCGGTCAGCCCCAGCATTTT
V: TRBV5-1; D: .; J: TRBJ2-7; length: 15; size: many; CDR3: CASSPGVTTTYEQYF; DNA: TGCGCCAGCAGCCCCGGGGTAACTACCACCTACGAGCAGTACTTC
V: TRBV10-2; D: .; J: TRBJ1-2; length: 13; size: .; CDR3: CASSAGFYYGYTF; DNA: TGCGCCAGCAGTGCAGGGTTTTACTATGGCTACACCTTC
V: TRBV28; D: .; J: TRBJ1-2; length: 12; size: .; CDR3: CATVWGDTGYTF; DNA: TGTGCCACAGTGTGGGGGGACACCGGCTACACCTTC
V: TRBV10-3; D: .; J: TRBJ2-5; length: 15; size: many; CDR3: CATGLVSRNQEPQYF; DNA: TGTGCCACGGGCCTGGTTTCCCGCAACCAAGAGCCCCAGTACTTC
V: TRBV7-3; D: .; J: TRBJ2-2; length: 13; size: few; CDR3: CASSQNPSGELFF; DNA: TGTGCCAGCAGCCAGAACCCCTCCGGGGAGCTGTTTTTT
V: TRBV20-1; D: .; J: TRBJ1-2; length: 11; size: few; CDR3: CSGGGGDGYTF; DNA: TGCAGTGGCGGCGGGGGTGATGGCTACACCTTC
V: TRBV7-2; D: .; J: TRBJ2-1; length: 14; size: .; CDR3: CASIPGAWDNEQFF; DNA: TGTGCCAGCATCCCGGGGGCGTGGGACAATGAGCAGTTCTTC
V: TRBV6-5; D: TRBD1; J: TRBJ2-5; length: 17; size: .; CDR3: CASSYRPETGLEETQYF; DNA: TGTGCCAGCAGTTACCGTCCGGAGACAGGGCTGGAAGAGACCCAGTACTTC
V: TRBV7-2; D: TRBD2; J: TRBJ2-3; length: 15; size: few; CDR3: CASSLSGAYTDTQYF; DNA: TGTGCCAGCAGCTTAAGCGGGGCCTACACAGATACGCAGTATTTT
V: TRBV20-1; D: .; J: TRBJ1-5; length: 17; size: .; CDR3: CSARDKQGEYSNQPQHF; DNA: TGCAGTGCTAGAGACAAACAGGGAGAATATAGCAATCAGCCCCAGCATTTT
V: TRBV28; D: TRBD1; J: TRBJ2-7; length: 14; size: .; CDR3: CASSRTGSPVEQYF; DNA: TGTGCCAGCAGTCGGACAGGCTCCCCCGTCGAGCAGTACTTC
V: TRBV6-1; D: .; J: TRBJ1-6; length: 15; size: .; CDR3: CASRRGQTGTGPLHF; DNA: TGTGCCAGCAGAAGAGGACAGACCGGAACGGGGCCCCTCCACTTT
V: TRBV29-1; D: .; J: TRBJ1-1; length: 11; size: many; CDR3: CSAAGNTEAFF; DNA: TGCAGCGCTGCGGGGAACACTGAAGCTTTCTTT
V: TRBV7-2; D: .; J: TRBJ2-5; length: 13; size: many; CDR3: CASSFSMGETQYF; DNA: TGTGCCAGCAGCTTCTCCATGGGAGAGACCCAGTACTTC
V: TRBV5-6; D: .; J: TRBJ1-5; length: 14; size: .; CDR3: CASSLRQPNQPQHF; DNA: TGTGCCAGCAGCTTGCGGCAGCCCAATCAGCCCCAGCATTTT
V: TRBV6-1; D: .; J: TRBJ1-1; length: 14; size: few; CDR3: CASRSIVRNTEAFF; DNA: TGTGCCAGCAGGTCGATAGTTCGGAACACTGAAGCTTTCTTT
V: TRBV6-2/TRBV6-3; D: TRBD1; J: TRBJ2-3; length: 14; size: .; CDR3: CASSRDRAPDTQYF; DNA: TGTGCCAGCAGTCGTGACAGGGCCCCAGATACGCAGTATTTT
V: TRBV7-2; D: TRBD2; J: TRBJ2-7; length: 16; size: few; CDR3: CASSLASGRAPYEQYF; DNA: TGTGCCAGCAGCTTAGCTAGCGGGAGGGCCCCCTACGAGCAGTACTTC
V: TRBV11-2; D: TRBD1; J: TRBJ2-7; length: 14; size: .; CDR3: CASGSWGQSYEQYF; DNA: TGTGCCAGCGGTTCCTGGGGACAGTCCTACGAGCAGTACTTC
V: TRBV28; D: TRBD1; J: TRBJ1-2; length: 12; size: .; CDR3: CASSLQGYGYTF; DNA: TGTGCCAGCAGTCTACAGGGGTATGGCTACACCTTC
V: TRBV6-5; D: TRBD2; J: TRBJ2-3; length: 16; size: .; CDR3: CASSSSSAGNTDTQYF; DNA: TGTGCCAGCAGTTCCTCCTCAGCGGGAAACACAGATACGCAGTATTTT
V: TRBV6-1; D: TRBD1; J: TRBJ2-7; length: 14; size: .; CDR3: CASSGGQGTSEQYF; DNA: TGTGCCAGCAGTGGTGGACAGGGCACCAGCGAGCAGTACTTC
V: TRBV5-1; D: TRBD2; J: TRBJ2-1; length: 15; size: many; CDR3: CASSSGLAGVREQFF; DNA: TGCGCCAGCAGCTCGGGACTAGCGGGGGTTAGGGAGCAGTTCTTC
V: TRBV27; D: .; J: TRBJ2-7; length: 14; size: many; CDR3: CASSPQTGPYEQYF; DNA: TGTGCCAGCAGTCCCCAGACAGGTCCCTACGAGCAGTACTTC
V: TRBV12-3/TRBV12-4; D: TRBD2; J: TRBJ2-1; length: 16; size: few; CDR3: CASSLGRENLVTEQFF; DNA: TGTGCCAGCAGTTTGGGGCGGGAGAATCTTGTTACTGAGCAGTTCTTC
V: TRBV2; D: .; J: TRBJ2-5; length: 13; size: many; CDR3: CASSGQRRETQYF; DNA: TGTGCCAGCAGTGGCCAGCGAAGGGAGACCCAGTACTTC
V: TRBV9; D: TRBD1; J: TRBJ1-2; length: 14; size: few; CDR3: CASSAGTGFYGYTF; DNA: TGTGCCAGCAGCGCCGGGACAGGATTCTATGGCTACACCTTC
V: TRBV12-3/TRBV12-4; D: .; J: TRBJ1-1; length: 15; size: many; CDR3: CGTLGKGPRNAEAFF; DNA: TGTGGGACGCTGGGAAAGGGACCCCGGAACGCTGAAGCTTTCTTT
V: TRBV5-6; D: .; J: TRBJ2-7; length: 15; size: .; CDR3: CASSLGADSSYEQYF; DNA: TGTGCCAGCAGCTTGGGGGCAGATTCCTCCTACGAGCAGTACTTC
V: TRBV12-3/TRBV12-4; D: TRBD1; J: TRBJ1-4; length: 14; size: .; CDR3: CASSSTDRSEKLFF; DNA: TGTGCCAGCAGTTCAACGGACAGGAGTGAAAAACTGTTTTTT
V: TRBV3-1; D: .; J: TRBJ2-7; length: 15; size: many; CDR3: CASSRGTGSSYEQYF; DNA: TGTGCCAGCAGCCGAGGGACGGGAAGCTCCTACGAGCAGTACTTC
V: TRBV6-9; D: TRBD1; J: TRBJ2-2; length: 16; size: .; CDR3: CASSYEDRGKAGELFF; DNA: TGTGCCAGCAGTTATGAAGACAGGGGGAAGGCCGGGGAGCTGTTTTTT
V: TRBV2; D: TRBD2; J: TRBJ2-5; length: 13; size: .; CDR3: CASDGGRGETQYF; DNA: TGTGCCAGCGATGGAGGGCGGGGGGAGACCCAGTACTTC
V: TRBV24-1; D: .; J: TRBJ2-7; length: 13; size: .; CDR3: CATSDPSSYEQYF; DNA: TGTGCCACCAGTGATCCGAGCTCCTACGAGCAGTACTTC
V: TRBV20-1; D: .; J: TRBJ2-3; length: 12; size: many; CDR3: CSASAGTDTQYF; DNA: TGCAGTGCATCAGCCGGCACAGATACGCAGTATTTT
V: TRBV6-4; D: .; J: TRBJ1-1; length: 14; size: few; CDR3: CASSYRAGDTEAFF; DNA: TGTGCCAGCAGTTACAGGGCCGGGGACACTGAAGCTTTCTTT
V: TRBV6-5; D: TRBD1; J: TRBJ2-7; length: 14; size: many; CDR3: CASSYDRDRYEQYF; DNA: TGTGCCAGCAGTTACGACAGGGATCGCTACGAGCAGTACTTC
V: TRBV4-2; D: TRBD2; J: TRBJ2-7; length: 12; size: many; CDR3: CASSPGGGEQYF; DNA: TGTGCCAGCAGCCCCGGGGGGGGCGAGCAGTACTTC
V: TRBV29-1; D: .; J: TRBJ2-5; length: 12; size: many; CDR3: CSVELGQETQYF; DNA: TGCAGCGTTGAGCTAGGGCAAGAGACCCAGTACTTC
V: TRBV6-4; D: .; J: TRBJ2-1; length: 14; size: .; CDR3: CASSVGSERNEQFF; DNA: TGTGCCAGCAGTGTTGGATCGGAGAGGAATGAGCAGTTCTTC
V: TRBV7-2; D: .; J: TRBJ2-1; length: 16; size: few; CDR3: CASSLVLLSSYNEQFF; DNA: TGTGCCAGCAGCTTAGTTTTGCTCAGCTCCTACAATGAGCAGTTCTTC
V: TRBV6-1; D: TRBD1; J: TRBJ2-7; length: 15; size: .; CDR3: CASSGQTGATYEQYF; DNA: TGTGCCAGCAGTGGGCAGACAGGGGCGACCTACGAGCAGTACTTC